These T cell receptor beta chains were read from a single sample in a study of blood T cell repertoires in COVID-19. Some clones are missing from TCRdb's copy, which holds only in-frame ones; the method was immunoSEQ multiplex PCR. The sample records tens of thousands of clones, around 85% being singletons. The source material was peripheral blood. The receptor set was obtained from a human donor in a cohort sampled during active COVID-19. CDR3s leave out the opening cysteine and the closing phenylalanine or tryptophan. Not every row has a clone size; where given, it reads once, few, many or a size class.

J gene: TRBJ2-5
V gene: TRBV7-9
clone size: -
CDR3 protein: ASSLFGGQETQY

J gene: TRBJ2-5
V gene: TRBV19
clone size: -
CDR3 protein: ASSIKQGGETQY

J gene: TRBJ2-1
V gene: TRBV5-3
clone size: -
CDR3 protein: ARTWTPPPKNDREYYNEQF

J gene: TRBJ2-7
V gene: TRBV7-2
clone size: -
CDR3 protein: ASSSTGLAGRYEQY

J gene: TRBJ2-5
V gene: TRBV7-2
clone size: -
CDR3 protein: ASSSGGAVKTQY

J gene: TRBJ2-7
V gene: TRBV6-5
clone size: -
CDR3 protein: ASSPDRDRVYEQY

J gene: TRBJ2-5
V gene: TRBV28
clone size: -
CDR3 protein: ASCRRQGLETQY

J gene: TRBJ1-6
V gene: TRBV19
clone size: -
CDR3 protein: ASSIRAGTANSPLH

J gene: TRBJ1-5
V gene: TRBV7-3
clone size: -
CDR3 protein: ASSLSGRGNQPQH

J gene: TRBJ2-5
V gene: TRBV28
clone size: -
CDR3 protein: ASSFAHLAETQY

J gene: TRBJ2-7
V gene: TRBV2
clone size: few
CDR3 protein: ASTRVEQY

J gene: TRBJ1-1
V gene: TRBV6-6
clone size: -
CDR3 protein: ASSPSMNTEAF